The 13 T cell receptor beta chains below come from one sample, sequenced in a study of OX40 agonist ivuxolimab in advanced cancers. Libraries were prepared by immunoSEQ multiplex PCR; TCRdb keeps only in-frame clonotypes and omits some of them. The sample records about 110,000 clones, approximately 90% being singletons. Source: CD4+ or CD8+ T cells sorted from blood, taken in a trial of the OX40 agonist ivuxolimab. The receptors originated from an adult with an advanced solid tumor such as melanoma, head and neck, liver or kidney cancer.

The genes are TRBV18 and TRBJ1-2, with TRBD1 as a possible D gene (5 bases). Trimming pared 2 bases from V and 2 bases from J, leaving 18 bases between. Germline V gives CDR1 KGHSH, CDR2 LQKENI. There are 17 residues in the CDR3. CDR3: CASSPGKMLGRNYGYTF. CDR3 in DNA: TGTGCCAGCTCACCAGGGAAAATGTTGGGGCGGAACTATGGCTACACCTTC.

The V and J genes are TRBV10-2 and TRBJ2-5; D is perhaps TRBD1 (5 bases). The CDR3 runs 12 residues. The V end was cut by 5 bases, the J end by 5 bases, with 9 bases between. Germline V CDR1 and CDR2: WSHSY, SAAADI. The CDR3 DNA sequence: TGCGCCAGCAGTTCAGGGTCCGAGACCCAGTACTTC. This translates into CASSSGSETQYF.

The count of this clone is one. The DNA of the CDR3 is TGTGCCACCAGCAGAGGAGTGGGCACCGGGGAGCTGTTTTTT. It encodes CATSRGVGTGELFF. The J gene is TRBJ2-2, the V gene TRBV15, with D unclear. CDR1 and CDR2 from the germline V gene are LNHNV and YYDKDF (reference sequence). V lost 1 base to trimming and J lost 4 bases, with 7 bases between them. This CDR3 region has 14 residues.

This clone has just one count. The chain joins TRBV27 to TRBJ2-5; 7 bases line up with TRBD1. V lost 5 bases to trimming and J lost 7 bases; unmatched junction nucleotides: 10. The CDR3 contains 14 residues. The germline gives CDR1 MNHEY, CDR2 SMNVEV (reference sequence). The CDR3 spells CASSVTGVASTQYF. The CDR3 DNA reads as TGTGCCAGCAGTGTCACAGGGGTGGCGTCGACCCAGTACTTC.

The chain couples TRBV4-2 to TRBJ2-7; TRBD2 is a possible D gene (6 bases). CDR1 LGHNA and CDR2 YNFKEQ come from the germline V gene. V was trimmed by 1 base and J by 3 bases, leaving 25 bases between them. The CDR3 sequence is 19 residues long. The CDR3 sequence is CASSQGVSAGPMGGYEQYF. The CDR3 bases are TGTGCCAGCAGCCAAGGGGTTTCTGCGGGACCCATGGGGGGCTACGAGCAGTACTTC.

The V call is TRBV19, the J call TRBJ2-3; no clear D. Germline CDR1 LNHDA, CDR2 SQIVND (reference sequence). The CDR3 length is 15 residues. V shed 6 bases and J shed 0 bases, with 13 bases lying between them. CDR3 sequence (DNA): TGTGCCAGTAGACCCCGTGACCAGAGCACAGATACGCAGTATTTT. The encoded protein is CASRPRDQSTDTQYF.

V and J are TRBV5-1 and TRBJ2-7; D ambiguous. Germline V gene lookup returns CDR1 SGHRS and CDR2 YFSETQ. V lost 0 bases to trimming and J lost 5 bases, with 6 bases between them. The CDR3 length is 12 residues. The CDR3 reads CASSLDLDEQYF. In DNA form, the CDR3 reads TGCGCCAGCAGCTTGGATTTGGACGAGCAGTACTTC.

This chain connects TRBV18 to TRBJ2-3; D is possibly TRBD1 or TRBD2 (5 bases each). The CDR3 length is 14 residues. Trimming pared 6 bases from V and 2 bases from J, leaving 12 bases between. CDR1 KGHSH and CDR2 LQKENI come from the germline V gene. CDR3 coding DNA: TGTGCCAGCTCGAAGAGGGACCTCACAGATACGCAGTATTTT. It specifies CASSKRDLTDTQYF.

This chain uses TRBV21-1 with TRBJ2-7. TRBV21-1 is a pseudogene segment. This CDR3 spans 16 amino acids. The CDR3 loop is CASNKKPNGARYEQYF. The CDR3 bases are TGTGCCAGCAACAAAAAACCCAACGGGGCCAGATACGAGCAGTACTTC.

This sequence joins TRBV11-2 and TRBJ1-1; 7 bases are a match to TRBD1. The V gene's germline CDR1 is SGHAT and CDR2 FQNNGV. The CDR3 is 17 amino acids. J was trimmed by 2 bases and V by 2 bases; bases with no gene match: 11. CDR3 DNA sequence: TGTGCCAGCAGCTTAATAAGGGGGCGCATAGGTAACACTGAAGCTTTCTTT. Translating gives CASSLIRGRIGNTEAFF.

The chain recombines TRBV6-4 with TRBJ2-5; 11 bases align to TRBD2. The J segment lost 7 bases and the V segment lost 7 bases, leaving 23 bases of the junction unmatched. Looked up from germline, CDR1 is MRHNA and CDR2 is SNTAGT. This CDR3 is built from 19 residues. CDR3 DNA: TGTGCCAGCAAGAGTCTGACCCTCTTAGCGGGGGGGTTATGGTCGACCCAGTACTTC. It codes for CASKSLTLLAGGLWSTQYF.

The chain combines TRBV14 with TRBJ1-5, with D perhaps matching TRBD1 (6 bases). Germline assignment: CDR1 SGHDN and CDR2 FVKESK. This CDR3 has 17 amino acids. The V end lost 2 bases, the J end lost 0 bases, and 14 bases lay between the germline ends. The CDR3 bases are TGTGCCAGCAGCCAACCCCGGGACATATCTAGCAATCAGCCCCAGCATTTT. This encodes CASSQPRDISSNQPQHF.

CDR3 nucleotide sequence: TGTGCCAGCAGCTTACTACAGGCGAATGGCTACACCTTC. The encoded protein is CASSLLQANGYTF. This rearrangement joins TRBV5-4 to TRBJ1-2; D is perhaps TRBD1 (5 bases). The CDR3 runs to 13 residues. Germline V gene lookup returns CDR1 SGHNT and CDR2 YYREEE (reference sequence). Trimming stripped 2 bases from V and 6 bases from J, with 11 bases between. Filled out from reference TRBV5-4 and TRBJ1-2, the complete variable domain reads ETGVTQSPTHLIKTRGQQVTLRCSSQSGHNTVSWYQQALGQGPQFIFQYYREEENGRGNFPPRFSGLQFPNYSSELNVNALELDDSALYLCASSLLQANGYTFGSGTRLTVV.